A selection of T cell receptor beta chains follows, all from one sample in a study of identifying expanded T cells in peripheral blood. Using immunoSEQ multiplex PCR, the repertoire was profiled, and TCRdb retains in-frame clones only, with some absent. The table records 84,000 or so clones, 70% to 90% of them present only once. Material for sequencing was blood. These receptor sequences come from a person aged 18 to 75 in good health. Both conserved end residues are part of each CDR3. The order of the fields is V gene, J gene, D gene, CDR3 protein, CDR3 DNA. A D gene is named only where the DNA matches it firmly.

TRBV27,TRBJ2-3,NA,CASSSRGSDTQYF,TGTGCCAGCAGTTCCCGCGGATCAGATACGCAGTATTTT
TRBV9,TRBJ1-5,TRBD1,CASSLGTGRDQPQHF,TGTGCCAGCAGCCTCGGGACAGGGCGGGATCAGCCCCAGCATTTT
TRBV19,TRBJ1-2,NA,CASSILGTGNGYTF,TGTGCCAGTAGTATTCTTGGGACGGGTAATGGCTACACCTTC
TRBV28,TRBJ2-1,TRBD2,CASSLLAGAYNEQFF,TGTGCCAGCAGTCTTCTAGCGGGAGCCTACAATGAGCAGTTCTTC
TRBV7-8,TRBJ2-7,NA,CASSLAVQGGYEQYF,TGTGCCAGCAGCTTAGCGGTACAGGGAGGCTACGAGCAGTACTTC
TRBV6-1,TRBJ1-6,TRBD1,CASSPGQGVSPLHF,TGTGCCAGCAGCCCGGGACAGGGAGTTTCACCCCTCCACTTT
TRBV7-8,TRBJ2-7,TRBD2,CASSPREGSSYEQYF,TGTGCCAGCAGCCCACGGGAGGGCAGCTCCTACGAGCAGTACTTC
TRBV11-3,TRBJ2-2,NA,CASSPGAAHTGELFF,TGTGCCAGCAGCCCCGGAGCCGCCCACACCGGGGAGCTGTTTTTT
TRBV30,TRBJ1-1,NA,CAWSVEGVYAEAFF,TGTGCCTGGAGTGTCGAGGGGGTTTACGCTGAAGCTTTCTTT
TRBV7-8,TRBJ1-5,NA,CASSFGSNQPQHF,TGTGCCAGCAGCTTCGGTAGCAATCAGCCCCAGCATTTT
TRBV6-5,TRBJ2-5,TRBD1,CASRWTGSWPQYF,TGTGCCAGCAGGTGGACAGGGAGTTGGCCCCAGTACTTC